The sequence of this T cell receptor (beta chain) was determined in a study of shared clonotypes between healthy human individuals. Study background: There were three CD4 naive, three CD4 memory, two CD8 naive and one CD8 memory plates per donor. Broader study findings: Blood was the only sampled material, and tissue repertoires likely differ.

As regards this clone: Its antigen is still unknown.

Donors comprised only Caucasian adults living in Nashville, Tennessee. A CD45RA-negative memory subset and a CD45RA+ naive subset were separated from the CD4+ cells. Data came from immunoSEQ multiplex PCR; TCRdb stores just in-frame clones and leaves some out. The data contain over a million clones, roughly 96% of them singletons. The receptor comes from a man between 25 and 39 years old in good health. The sample consisted of naive CD4+ T cells sorted from blood. Subset defined: CD45RA+ positively selected.

Here the CDR3 reads CASSPDGWGGYFGYTF. The DNA for the CDR3 is TGTGCCAGCAGCCCAGATGGGTGGGGGGGCTATTTTGGCTACACCTTC. The V and J genes are TRBV7-2 and TRBJ1-2; D may be TRBD1 (6 bases). The CDR3 is made up of 16 amino acids. V was trimmed by 5 bases and J by 7 bases, leaving 23 bases between them. Germline V CDR1 and CDR2: SGHTA, FQGNSA.